This T cell receptor (beta chain) was obtained from a study of OX40 agonist ivuxolimab in advanced cancers. Per the germline V gene, CDR1 is SGHTA and CDR2 is FQGNSA. V lost 1 base, J lost 9 bases, and 16 bases lay in between. This CDR3 is built from 14 residues. The table came from immunoSEQ multiplex PCR; TCRdb's copy has only in-frame clones and leaves some out. The table has tens of thousands of clones, about 85% seen once. The chain couples TRBV7-2 to TRBJ2-7; D possibly matches TRBD1 or TRBD2 (6 bases each). Specimen: CD4+ or CD8+ T cells sorted from blood, collected in a trial of the OX40 agonist ivuxolimab. The receptor was isolated from an adult with an advanced solid tumor such as melanoma, head and neck, liver or kidney cancer. Written as DNA, the CDR3 is TGTGCCAGCAGCTTAGAGGGGGGCCCTTCTGTGCAGTACTTC. It encodes CASSLEGGPSVQYF.